The 8 T cell receptor beta chains reported below all come from one sample, sequenced in a study of cytomegalovirus exposure and HLA in healthy donors. The PCR made use of 60 Vbeta and 13 Jbeta primers. Libraries were prepared by immunoSEQ multiplex PCR; TCRdb keeps only in-frame clonotypes and omits some of them. The data contain under 200,000 clones, approximately 80% of them singletons. Sequenced input: PBMCs. Receptors originate from a young woman in good health and CMV-seronegative.

The CDR3 DNA sequence: TGTGCCAGCAGATCGGCGCGGTCCACAGATACGCAGTATTTT. Protein sequence: CASRSARSTDTQYF. The chain couples TRBV5-4 to TRBJ2-3, with D uncertain. Germline-derived CDR1 and CDR2 are SGHNT and YYREEE (reference sequence). The CDR3 extends over 14 amino acids. Trimming took off 5 bases at V and 2 bases at J, with 12 bases between the two ends.

This rearrangement joins TRBV21-1 to TRBJ2-1; the table names TRBD2, a call not compared with the DNA. TRBV21-1 is a recognized pseudogene. CDR3 length: 19 residues. The CDR3 region is CASSNPSVSREATYNEQFF. DNA for the CDR3: TGTGCCAGCAGCAACCCAAGTGTAAGTCGGGAGGCCACCTACAATGAGCAGTTCTTC.

This chain connects TRBV6-5 to TRBJ1-3; D remains unclear. From germline, CDR1 is MNHEY and CDR2 SVGAGI. There are 12 residues in the CDR3. With 11 bases removed from V and 1 base from J, the gap between germline ends came to 9 bases. Written as DNA, the CDR3 is TGTGCCGCACGAGGGTCTGGAAACACCATATATTTT. This gives the protein CAARGSGNTIYF.

This clone was observed a few times. The chain recombines TRBV5-1 with TRBJ1-4, with TRBD1 as a possible D gene (5 bases). The CDR3 spans 15 residues. Germline V gene lookup returns CDR1 SGHRS and CDR2 YFSETQ. V was trimmed by 5 bases and J by 0 bases, leaving 11 bases between them. CDR3 sequence (DNA): TGCGCCAGCAGTCAGGGAATCACAACTAATGAAAAACTGTTTTTT. This sequence encodes CASSQGITTNEKLFF.

The chain links TRBV7-2 to TRBJ1-1; D unclear. V lost 5 bases and J 2 bases, leaving 9 bases between the germline ends. Per germline, CDR1 SGHTA and CDR2 FQGNSA. This CDR3 region has 13 residues. The CDR3 spells CASSLTTNTEAFF. CDR3 coding DNA: TGTGCCAGCAGCCTGACAACAAACACTGAAGCTTTCTTT.

The chain couples TRBV18 to TRBJ2-1, with 9 bases matching TRBD2. Germline CDR1 KGHSH, CDR2 LQKENI. J lost 0 bases, V lost 0 bases, and 6 bases had no gene match. This CDR3 has 18 amino acids. The CDR3 DNA reads as TGTGCCAGCTCACCACCCGGGCTAGCGGGAAGCTCCTACAATGAGCAGTTCTTC. Protein product: CASSPPGLAGSSYNEQFF.

The V gene is TRBV5-4, the J gene TRBJ2-1; a possible D gene is TRBD2 (5 bases). This CDR3 contains 13 residues. Per germline, CDR1 SGHNT and CDR2 YYREEE (reference sequence). V lost 0 bases and J lost 5, with 6 bases in between. CDR3 residues: CASSLVGNNEQFF. The CDR3 DNA reads as TGTGCCAGCAGCTTGGTCGGGAACAATGAGCAGTTCTTC.

A few counts support this clone. The chain is built from TRBV7-2 and TRBJ2-7; 9 nucleotides match TRBD1. The CDR3 covers 14 residues. Germline V CDR1 and CDR2: SGHTA, FQGNSA. V dropped 5 bases and J dropped 3; count of bases not matched to a gene: 5. CDR3 coding DNA: TGTGCCAGCAGCGAAACGACAGGGGGCTACGAGCAGTACTTC. Residues: CASSETTGGYEQYF.